The clone carrying this TCR beta chain was counted many times. The sample is drawn from a study of early T cells in non-severe SARS-CoV-2 infection. Germline V lookup: CDR1 MNHEY, CDR2 SVGEGT. The CDR3 is made up of 15 amino acids. The V gene end was trimmed by 6 bases and the J gene end by 4 bases; junction bases not matched to a gene: 10. cDNA molecules, individually, were tagged with unique molecular identifiers. One entry per CDR3 protein, called by TCRdb with MiXCR from the 5' RACE reads. The sample includes approximately 68,000 distinct CDR3 sequences, about 9.5% of them seen just once. The material sequenced was whole blood, taken at baseline. The receptor was derived from an adult who was a healthcare worker with PCR-confirmed SARS-CoV-2 infection or an uninfected control (not recorded which). The chain employs TRBV6-2 or TRBV6-3 and TRBJ1-1, with 8 bases fitting TRBD1. The CDR3 sequence: CASSLRRQGATEAFF. DNA of the CDR3: TGTGCCAGCAGCCTTCGACGGCAGGGGGCCACTGAAGCTTTCTTT.